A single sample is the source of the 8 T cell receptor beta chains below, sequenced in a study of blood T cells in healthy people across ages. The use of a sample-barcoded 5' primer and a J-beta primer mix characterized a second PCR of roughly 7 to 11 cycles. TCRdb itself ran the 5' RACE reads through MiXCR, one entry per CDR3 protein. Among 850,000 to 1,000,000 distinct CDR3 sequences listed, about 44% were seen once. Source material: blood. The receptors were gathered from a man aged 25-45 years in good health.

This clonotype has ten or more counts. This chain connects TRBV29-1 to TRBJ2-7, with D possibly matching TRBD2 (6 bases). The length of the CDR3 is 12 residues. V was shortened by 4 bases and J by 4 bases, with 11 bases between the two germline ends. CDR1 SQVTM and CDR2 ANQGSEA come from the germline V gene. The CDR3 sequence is CSVVWGEYEQYF. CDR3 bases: TGCAGCGTTGTTTGGGGGGAGTACGAGCAGTACTTC.

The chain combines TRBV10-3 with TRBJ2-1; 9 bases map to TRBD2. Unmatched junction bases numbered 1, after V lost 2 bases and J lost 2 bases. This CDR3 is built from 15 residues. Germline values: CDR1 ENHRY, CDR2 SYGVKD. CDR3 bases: TGTGCCATCAGTGAGCGCGGGGGGGCCTACAATGAGCAGTTCTTC. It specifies CAISERGGAYNEQFF.

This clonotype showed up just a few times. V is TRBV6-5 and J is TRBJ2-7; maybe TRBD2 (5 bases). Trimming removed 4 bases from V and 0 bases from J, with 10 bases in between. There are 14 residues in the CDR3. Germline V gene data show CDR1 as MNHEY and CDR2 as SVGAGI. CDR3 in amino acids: CASSSEGASYEQYF. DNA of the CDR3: TGTGCCAGCAGTTCTGAGGGAGCCTCCTACGAGCAGTACTTC.

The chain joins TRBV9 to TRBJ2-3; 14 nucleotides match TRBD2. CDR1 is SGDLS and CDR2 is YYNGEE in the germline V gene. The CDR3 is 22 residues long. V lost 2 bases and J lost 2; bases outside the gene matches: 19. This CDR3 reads CASSVFGSTSGGARKSTDTQYF. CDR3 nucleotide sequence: TGTGCCAGCAGCGTTTTTGGATCGACTAGCGGGGGGGCGAGGAAGTCCACAGATACGCAGTATTTT.

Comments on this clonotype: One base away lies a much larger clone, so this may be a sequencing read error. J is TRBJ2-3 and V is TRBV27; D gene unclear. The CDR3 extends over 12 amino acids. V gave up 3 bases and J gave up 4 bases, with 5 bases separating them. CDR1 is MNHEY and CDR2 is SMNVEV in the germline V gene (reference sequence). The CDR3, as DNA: TGTGCCAGCAGTTTCTACGCAGATACGCAGTATTTT. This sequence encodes CASSFYADTQYF.

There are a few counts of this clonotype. The CDR3 region has the DNA TGTGCCAGCAATGATCCAGGGATGGAGACCCAGTACTTC. This codes for CASNDPGMETQYF. V gene TRBV6-6 combines with J gene TRBJ2-5; D may be TRBD1 (5 bases). V was shortened by 7 bases and J by 5 bases, with 14 bases between the two germline ends. This CDR3 has 13 amino acids. CDR1 is MNHNY and CDR2 is SVGAGI in the germline V gene (reference sequence).

This chain's CDR3 is CASSPPWAHVGETQYF. CDR3 DNA sequence: TGTGCCAGCTCACCACCGTGGGCTCATGTAGGGGAGACCCAGTACTTC. V and J are TRBV18 and TRBJ2-7; D not resolved. The J call could be wrong; TRBJ2-5 is a better fit for the DNA end. Looked up from germline, CDR1 is KGHSH and CDR2 is LQKENI. The CDR3 spans 16 residues.

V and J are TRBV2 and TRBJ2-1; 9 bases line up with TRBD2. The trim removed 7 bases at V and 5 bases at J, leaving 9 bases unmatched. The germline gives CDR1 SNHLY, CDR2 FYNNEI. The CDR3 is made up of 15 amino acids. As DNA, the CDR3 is TGTGCCAGCATACCGGGACTAGCACTCGACAATGAGCAGTTCTTC. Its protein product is CASIPGLALDNEQFF.